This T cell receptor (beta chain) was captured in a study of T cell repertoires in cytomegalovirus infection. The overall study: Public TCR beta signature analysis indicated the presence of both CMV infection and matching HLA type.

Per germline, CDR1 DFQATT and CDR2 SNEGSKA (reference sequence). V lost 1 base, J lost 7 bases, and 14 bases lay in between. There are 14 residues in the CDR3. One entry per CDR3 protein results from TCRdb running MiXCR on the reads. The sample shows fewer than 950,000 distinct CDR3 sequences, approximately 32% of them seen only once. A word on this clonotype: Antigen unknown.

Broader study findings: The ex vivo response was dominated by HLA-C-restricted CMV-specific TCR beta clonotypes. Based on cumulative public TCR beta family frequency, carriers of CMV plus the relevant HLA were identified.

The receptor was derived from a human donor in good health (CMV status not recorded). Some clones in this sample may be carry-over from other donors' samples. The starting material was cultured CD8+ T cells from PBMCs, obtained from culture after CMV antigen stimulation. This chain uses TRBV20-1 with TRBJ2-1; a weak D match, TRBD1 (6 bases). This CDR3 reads CSARGVGQGNEQFF. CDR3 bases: TGCAGTGCTAGAGGGGTAGGCCAGGGGAATGAGCAGTTCTTC.